These T cell receptor beta chains were read from a single sample in a study of blood T cell repertoires in COVID-19. Sequencing used immunoSEQ multiplex PCR; TCRdb keeps in-frame clones, though not all of them. The sample includes 84,000 or so clones, 75% to 90% of them seen just once. Sequenced sample: peripheral blood. These receptors were obtained from a woman in her forties with active or convalescent COVID-19. CDR3s include the opening cysteine and the closing phenylalanine or tryptophan. The D gene is left open where the match is weak. Expanded clones get a size class; other rows say once, few or many, or leave the size out.

CDR3: CIVSDRGYQPQHF
DNA: TGCATCGTCAGCGACAGGGGATATCAGCCCCAGCATTTT
J: TRBJ1-5
size: -
V: TRBV29-1
D: TRBD1

CDR3: CASSPGQGSNQPQHF
DNA: TGCGCCAGCAGCCCGGGACAGGGGTCCAATCAGCCCCAGCATTTT
J: TRBJ1-5
size: -
V: TRBV5-1
D: TRBD1

CDR3: CASRPGLVTDTQYF
DNA: TGCGCCAGCAGGCCGGGACTAGTCACAGATACGCAGTATTTT
J: TRBJ2-3
size: -
V: TRBV5-1
D: TRBD2

CDR3: CASSPRAGANFNMKYGYTF
DNA: TGTGCCAGCTCACCACGGGCAGGGGCGAACTTCAATATGAAATATGGCTACACCTTC
J: TRBJ1-2
size: once
V: TRBV18
D: -

CDR3: CASSQQGFGNQPQHF
DNA: TGTGCCAGCAGCCAACAGGGTTTCGGCAATCAGCCCCAGCATTTT
J: TRBJ1-5
size: few
V: TRBV7-2
D: -

CDR3: CASSQGESEQPQHF
DNA: TGTGCCAGCAGCCAAGGGGAGTCAGAGCAGCCCCAGCATTTT
J: TRBJ1-5
size: few
V: TRBV3-1/TRBV3-2
D: -

CDR3: CASSSLQMGTEAFF
DNA: TGTGCCAGCAGCTCCTTACAGATGGGCACTGAAGCTTTCTTT
J: TRBJ1-1
size: -
V: TRBV11-2
D: -

CDR3: CASRGAAERDTGELFF
DNA: TGTGCCAGCAGGGGAGCGGCGGAACGGGACACCGGGGAGCTGTTTTTT
J: TRBJ2-2
size: -
V: TRBV28
D: -

CDR3: CASSEDGRTGELFF
DNA: TGTGCCAGCAGTGAGGACGGGAGGACCGGGGAGCTGTTTTTT
J: TRBJ2-2
size: -
V: TRBV2
D: TRBD2

CDR3: CASSQGRSSYNSPLHF
DNA: TGTGCCAGCAGCCAAGGAAGGAGCTCCTATAATTCACCCCTCCACTTT
J: TRBJ1-6
size: -
V: TRBV3-1/TRBV3-2
D: -

CDR3: CASSLGTGNQPQHF
DNA: TGTGCCAGCAGTTTAGGGACAGGGAATCAGCCCCAGCATTTT
J: TRBJ1-5
size: -
V: TRBV28
D: TRBD1

CDR3: CASSLGTVHSNQPQHF
DNA: TGTGCCAGCAGCTTAGGGACAGTTCATAGCAATCAGCCCCAGCATTTT
J: TRBJ1-5
size: few
V: TRBV7-9
D: -

CDR3: CASSVSPTGSNSPLHF
DNA: TGTGCCAGCAGCGTTAGCCCGACAGGGTCTAATTCACCCCTCCACTTT
J: TRBJ1-6
size: -
V: TRBV9
D: TRBD1

CDR3: CATSSGTGVNQPQHF
DNA: TGTGCCACCAGCAGCGGTACAGGGGTCAATCAGCCCCAGCATTTT
J: TRBJ1-5
size: -
V: TRBV15
D: TRBD1

CDR3: CASSSKRQVSGNTIYF
DNA: TGTGCCAGCAGCTCAAAACGACAAGTCTCTGGAAACACCATATATTTT
J: TRBJ1-3
size: -
V: TRBV5-6
D: -

CDR3: CASSPRWSNEKLFF
DNA: TGTGCCAGCTCACCGAGGTGGTCTAATGAAAAACTGTTTTTT
J: TRBJ1-4
size: -
V: TRBV18
D: -

CDR3: CSVEHQVGHEQYF
DNA: TGCAGCGTTGAACACCAGGTTGGTCATGAGCAGTACTTC
J: TRBJ2-7
size: few
V: TRBV29-1
D: -

CDR3: CASSLEYGYTF
DNA: TGTGCCAGCAGCCTAGAGTATGGCTACACCTTC
J: TRBJ1-2
size: -
V: TRBV6-7
D: -

CDR3: CASSLAGWGEETQYF
DNA: TGTGCCAGCAGCTTAGCAGGGTGGGGGGAAGAGACCCAGTACTTC
J: TRBJ2-5
size: -
V: TRBV7-2
D: -

CDR3: CASSFGQGIVNTEAFF
DNA: TGTGCCAGCAGTTTTGGACAGGGTATTGTGAACACTGAAGCTTTCTTT
J: TRBJ1-1
size: -
V: TRBV27
D: TRBD1

CDR3: CATSDPTTNGGYTF
DNA: TGTGCCACCAGTGATCCGACCACTAATGGAGGCTACACCTTC
J: TRBJ1-2
size: -
V: TRBV24-1
D: -

CDR3: CASSHGGQGTFGYTF
DNA: TGTGCCAGCAGCCATGGGGGACAGGGCACGTTTGGCTACACCTTC
J: TRBJ1-2
size: -
V: TRBV3-1/TRBV3-2
D: TRBD1

CDR3: CASSQAGSGGSSSTDTQYF
DNA: TGTGCCAGCAGCCAAGCGGGTAGCGGGGGCTCCTCTAGCACAGATACGCAGTATTTT
J: TRBJ2-3
size: -
V: TRBV4-2
D: TRBD2

CDR3: CASSLDQGATGNTIYF
DNA: TGTGCCAGCAGCTTAGATCAGGGGGCGACTGGAAACACCATATATTTT
J: TRBJ1-3
size: -
V: TRBV7-2
D: TRBD1

CDR3: CASSIVPADTQYF
DNA: TGTGCCAGTAGTATAGTGCCAGCAGATACGCAGTATTTT
J: TRBJ2-3
size: -
V: TRBV19
D: -

CDR3: CASSQGAQGRDTQYF
DNA: TGCGCCAGCAGCCAAGGGGCACAGGGAAGGGATACGCAGTATTTT
J: TRBJ2-3
size: few
V: TRBV4-1
D: -

CDR3: CASSLMVSSGDEQFF
DNA: TGCGCCAGCAGCTTGATGGTGTCTAGCGGCGATGAGCAGTTCTTC
J: TRBJ2-1
size: once
V: TRBV5-1
D: TRBD2

CDR3: CSASGTGSYGYTF
DNA: TGCAGCGCCTCCGGGACAGGGAGCTATGGCTACACCTTC
J: TRBJ1-2
size: -
V: TRBV29-1
D: TRBD1

CDR3: CASNRGSEAFF
DNA: TGTGCCAGCAACCGGGGATCTGAAGCTTTCTTT
J: TRBJ1-1
size: -
V: TRBV12-3/TRBV12-4
D: -

CDR3: CASSQDRGREQYF
DNA: TGTGCCAGCAGTCAGGACAGGGGAAGGGAGCAGTACTTC
J: TRBJ2-7
size: few
V: TRBV6-2/TRBV6-3
D: TRBD1

CDR3: CASSPVGGQNEQFF
DNA: TGTGCCAGCTCACCCGTTGGGGGCCAGAATGAGCAGTTCTTC
J: TRBJ2-1
size: -
V: TRBV18
D: -

CDR3: CASSSGTSATGELFF
DNA: TGTGCCAGCAGCTCCGGGACTAGCGCCACCGGGGAGCTGTTTTTT
J: TRBJ2-2
size: -
V: TRBV27
D: TRBD2

CDR3: CASSPGQVRNSPLHF
DNA: TGTGCCAGCAGCCCTGGGCAGGTCCGTAATTCACCCCTCCACTTT
J: TRBJ1-6
size: -
V: TRBV27
D: -

CDR3: CASSHGGQVTDEQYF
DNA: TGTGCCAGCAGCCATGGGGGACAGGTTACGGACGAGCAGTACTTC
J: TRBJ2-7
size: few
V: TRBV4-2
D: TRBD1

CDR3: CASRSTSGGEKTQYF
DNA: TGTGCCAGCAGATCCACTAGCGGGGGTGAAAAGACCCAGTACTTC
J: TRBJ2-5
size: -
V: TRBV6-6
D: TRBD2

CDR3: CATSDSQGWTSGPPGEQFF
DNA: TGTGCCACCAGTGATTCACAGGGCTGGACTAGCGGGCCGCCTGGTGAGCAGTTCTTC
J: TRBJ2-1
size: -
V: TRBV24-1
D: TRBD2

CDR3: CASSYAGGPRSEQFF
DNA: TGTGCCAGCAGTTACGCGGGAGGGCCCAGGAGTGAGCAGTTCTTC
J: TRBJ2-1
size: -
V: TRBV6-2/TRBV6-3
D: TRBD2

CDR3: CASSLGQGSFTDTQYF
DNA: TGTGCCAGCAGCTTGGGACAGGGGTCCTTCACAGATACGCAGTATTTT
J: TRBJ2-3
size: -
V: TRBV5-5
D: TRBD1

CDR3: CASNLGGQGSGELFF
DNA: TGTGCCAGCAACCTCGGGGGACAGGGTTCCGGGGAGCTGTTTTTT
J: TRBJ2-2
size: -
V: TRBV3-1/TRBV3-2
D: TRBD1

CDR3: CASSLGPLAGRKNTGELFF
DNA: TGTGCCAGCAGCTTAGGGCCCCTGGCAGGAAGAAAGAACACCGGGGAGCTGTTTTTT
J: TRBJ2-2
size: -
V: TRBV7-2
D: -

CDR3: CASSLEVGKGQGKKLFF
DNA: TGTGCCAGCAGCTTAGAAGTCGGAAAGGGACAAGGGAAAAAACTGTTTTTT
J: TRBJ1-4
size: -
V: TRBV7-8
D: -

CDR3: CASSPGGRTEAFF
DNA: TGTGCCAGCAGTCCAGGGGGCCGCACTGAAGCTTTCTTT
J: TRBJ1-1
size: -
V: TRBV6-2/TRBV6-3
D: TRBD1

CDR3: CASSSQYEQYF
DNA: TGTGCCAGCAGCTCCCAGTACGAGCAGTACTTC
J: TRBJ2-7
size: -
V: TRBV7-9
D: -

CDR3: CASSQVGGYTEAFF
DNA: TGTGCCAGCAGCCAAGTTGGGGGGTACACTGAAGCTTTCTTT
J: TRBJ1-1
size: once
V: TRBV14
D: -

CDR3: CASSLARDRGLGYGYTF
DNA: TGTGCCAGCAGCTTAGCTCGGGACAGGGGGCTGGGCTATGGCTACACCTTC
J: TRBJ1-2
size: -
V: TRBV5-4
D: TRBD1

CDR3: CASSPRTGPSYEQYF
DNA: TGCGCCAGCAGCCCAAGGACAGGGCCCTCCTACGAGCAGTACTTC
J: TRBJ2-7
size: -
V: TRBV5-1
D: TRBD1

CDR3: CASSLGTYDNSPLHF
DNA: TGTGCCAGCAGCCTAGGGACATATGATAATTCACCCCTCCACTTT
J: TRBJ1-6
size: -
V: TRBV7-9
D: -

CDR3: CASSIKNSYEQYF
DNA: TGTGCCAGTAGTATTAAGAATAGTTACGAGCAGTACTTC
J: TRBJ2-7
size: -
V: TRBV19
D: -

CDR3: CASSPHRAEQYF
DNA: TGTGCCAGCAGCCCTCACAGGGCCGAGCAGTACTTC
J: TRBJ2-7
size: -
V: TRBV5-8
D: -

CDR3: CASSFGTGVNEQFF
DNA: TGCGCCAGCAGCTTTGGTACAGGGGTTAATGAGCAGTTCTTC
J: TRBJ2-1
size: -
V: TRBV5-1
D: TRBD1

CDR3: CASGLVQKETSGIYNEQFF
DNA: TGTGCTAGTGGTTTGGTACAAAAGGAAACTAGCGGGATCTACAATGAGCAGTTCTTC
J: TRBJ2-1
size: -
V: TRBV12-5
D: TRBD2

CDR3: CAITGSPSTDTQYF
DNA: TGTGCCATCACGGGTTCCCCTAGCACAGATACGCAGTATTTT
J: TRBJ2-3
size: -
V: TRBV10-3
D: -

CDR3: CASSPGLAGGQETQYF
DNA: TGTGCTAGCAGCCCGGGACTAGCGGGGGGCCAAGAGACCCAGTACTTC
J: TRBJ2-5
size: -
V: TRBV7-7
D: TRBD2

CDR3: CASSQGPGQGKTDTQYF
DNA: TGCGCCAGCAGCCAAGGCCCGGGACAGGGAAAAACAGATACGCAGTATTTT
J: TRBJ2-3
size: -
V: TRBV4-1
D: TRBD1